The clone carrying this T cell receptor (beta chain) has more than one count but fewer than ten. As yet, its antigen is unknown. This entry comes from a study of beta chain features in type 1 diabetes. Study as a whole: There was similarity between patients and healthy donors in age, gender and cell yields. Sorted cells examined across all samples numbered more than 100 million. Notes on the study in general: Insertion counts at VDJ junctions were lower in type 1 diabetes patients, who also showed more deletions there.

The entirety of the isolated RNA underwent reverse transcription, so expressed TCRB transcripts were sequenced. The data were produced by immunoSEQ multiplex PCR, yet TCRdb's version contains in-frame clones alone and is incomplete. The sample has around 310,000 clones, about 10% seen once. Per germline, CDR1 SGHAT and CDR2 FQNNGV. This CDR3 region has 15 residues. Unmatched junction bases numbered 9, after V lost 4 bases and J lost 5 bases. This clonotype was sampled from a woman aged 25 to 39 in good health. The sample consisted of naive CD4+ T cells from blood. This chain uses TRBV11-2 with TRBJ2-7; 9 positions agree with TRBD2. CDR3 sequence: CASSSYSGSSHEQYF. The CDR3 DNA reads TGTGCCAGCAGCTCCTATAGCGGGAGTAGCCACGAGCAGTACTTC.